This TCR beta chain was observed in a study of T cell changes during pregnancy in multiple sclerosis. Trimming stripped 0 bases from V and 3 bases from J, with 12 bases between. Germline lookup yields CDR1 WNHNN and CDR2 SYGVQD (reference sequence). The CDR3 consists of 16 residues. Sequencing was performed with immunoSEQ multiplex PCR; in TCRdb, only in-frame clones are kept and a portion is missing. The sample has tens of thousands of clones, 85% to 95% seen once; the top ten hold approximately 1.2%. The clonotype was recovered from a female donor with multiple sclerosis, enrolled in a pregnancy study. This material consisted of peripheral blood, taken in the third trimester of pregnancy. This chain joins TRBV10-1 and TRBJ2-1; the D gene is possibly TRBD1 (5 bases). CDR3 loop: CASSESSGLDYNEQFF. Written as DNA, the CDR3 is TGCGCCAGCAGTGAGTCATCAGGGTTGGACTACAATGAGCAGTTCTTC.